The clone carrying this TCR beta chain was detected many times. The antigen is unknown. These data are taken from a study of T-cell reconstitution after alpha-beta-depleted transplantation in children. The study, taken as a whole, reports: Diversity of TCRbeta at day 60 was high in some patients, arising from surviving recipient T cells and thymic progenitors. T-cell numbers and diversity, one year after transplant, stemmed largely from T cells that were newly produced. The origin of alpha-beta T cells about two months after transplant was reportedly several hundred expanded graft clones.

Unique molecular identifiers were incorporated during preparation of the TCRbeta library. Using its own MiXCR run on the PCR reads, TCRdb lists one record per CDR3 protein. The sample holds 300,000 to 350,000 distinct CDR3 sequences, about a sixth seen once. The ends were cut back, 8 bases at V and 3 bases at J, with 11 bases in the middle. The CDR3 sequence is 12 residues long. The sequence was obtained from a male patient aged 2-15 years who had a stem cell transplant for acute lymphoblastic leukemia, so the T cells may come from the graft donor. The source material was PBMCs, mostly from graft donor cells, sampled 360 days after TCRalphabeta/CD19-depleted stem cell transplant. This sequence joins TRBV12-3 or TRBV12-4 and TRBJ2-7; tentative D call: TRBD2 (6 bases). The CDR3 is CASRGSIYEQYF. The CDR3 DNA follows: TGTGCCAGCCGGGGGTCCATCTACGAGCAGTACTTC.